The 15 T cell receptor beta chains reported below all come from one sample, sequenced in a study of blood T cell repertoires in COVID-19. Produced via immunoSEQ multiplex PCR; TCRdb's table is partial and in-frame only. The sample has 200,000 to 300,000 clones; under 90% are singletons. Material: PBMCs or T cells enriched from blood (not recorded which). The receptor set was obtained from a woman aged 40 to 55 who had been exposed to COVID-19.

V gene TRBV19 combines with J gene TRBJ1-5, with D perhaps matching TRBD1 (6 bases). CDR1 and CDR2 from the germline V gene are LNHDA and SQIVND (reference sequence). Trimming stripped 4 bases from V and 7 bases from J, with 14 bases between. The CDR3 is made up of 14 amino acids. The CDR3 spells CASSTTGFGQPQHF. For the CDR3, the DNA is TGTGCCAGTAGTACCACAGGGTTCGGACAGCCCCAGCATTTT.

The chain has TRBV7-2 and TRBJ1-2; maybe TRBD1 (5 bases). Germline lookup yields CDR1 SGHTA and CDR2 FQGNSA. V lost 1 base, J lost 5 bases, and 14 bases lay in between. The CDR3 is made up of 15 amino acids. CDR3 DNA sequence: TGTGCCAGCAGCTTAGACTCCTCAGGGTCTTATGGCTACACCTTC. It encodes CASSLDSSGSYGYTF.

In DNA, the CDR3 is TGTGCCAGCAGTCCTCCCGTGGGCCGCCTTTCGGCAAATACTGAAGCTTTCTTT. Translated, it gives CASSPPVGRLSANTEAFF. The chain carries TRBV5-4 and TRBJ1-1; D uncertain. V dropped 5 bases and J dropped 5 bases, with 28 bases sitting between them. CDR1 and CDR2 from the germline V gene are SGHNT and YYREEE (reference sequence). The CDR3 totals 18 residues. The entire variable domain, with the rest obtained from reference TRBV5-4 and TRBJ1-1, is as follows: ETGVTQSPTHLIKTRGQQVTLRCSSQSGHNTVSWYQQALGQGPQFIFQYYREEENGRGNFPPRFSGLQFPNYSSELNVNALELDDSALYLCASSPPVGRLSANTEAFFGQGTRLTVV.

The chain is built from TRBV5-5 and TRBJ2-7; no reliable D call. This CDR3 comprises 11 residues. Germline V CDR1 and CDR2: SGHKS, YYEKEE (reference sequence). V lost 4 bases and J 4 bases, leaving 6 bases between the germline ends. DNA of the CDR3: TGTGCCAGCAGCCCCCAGTACGAGCAGTACTTC. Amino acids: CASSPQYEQYF.

This clone was observed a few times. The chain uses TRBV27 and TRBJ1-3; D is possibly TRBD1 (5 bases). V was clipped by 6 bases and J by 0 bases, with 9 bases between them. The CDR3 has 14 residues. Germline lookup yields CDR1 MNHEY and CDR2 SMNVEV (reference sequence). The CDR3 loop reads CASSPGYSGNTIYF. The CDR3 region has the DNA TGTGCCAGCAGCCCAGGGTACTCTGGAAACACCATATATTTT.

The CDR3 region is CASSSRTGGNTEAFF. In nucleotides, the CDR3 is TGTGCCAGCAGCTCGCGGACAGGGGGGAACACTGAAGCTTTCTTT. This chain links TRBV7-6 with TRBJ1-1, with 10 bases that match TRBD1. The V segment lost 4 bases and the J segment 1 base; nucleotides outside the gene matches: 3. CDR1 and CDR2 from the germline V gene are SGHVS and FNYEAQ. The CDR3 length is 15 residues.

This clone was picked up a small number of times. This chain connects TRBV7-8 to TRBJ1-2; 7 bases are a match to TRBD1. Germline assignment: CDR1 SGHVS and CDR2 FQNEAQ. The CDR3 consists of 15 residues. The J segment lost 2 bases and the V segment lost 5 bases, leaving 8 bases of the junction unmatched. The CDR3 sequence: CASSTRTGTNYGYTF. As DNA, the CDR3 is TGTGCCAGCAGCACTCGGACAGGCACAAACTATGGCTACACCTTC. Full variable domain (missing parts from reference TRBV7-8 and TRBJ1-2): GAGVSQSPRYKVAKRGQDVALRCDPISGHVSLFWYQQALGQGPEFLTYFQNEAQLDKSGLPSDRFFAERPEGSVSTLKIQRTQQEDSAVYLCASSTRTGTNYGYTFGSGTRLTVV.

The chain has TRBV5-1 and TRBJ2-1; TRBD2 agrees at 8 bases. Germline CDR1 reads SGHRS; CDR2 reads YFSETQ. The CDR3 sequence is 16 residues long. Trimming removed 2 bases from V and 15 bases from J; junction bases left unmatched: 19. CDR3 DNA sequence: TGCGCCAGCAGCTTCGATTCCCCTTCAACTAGCGGTGTCCCGTTCTTC. Translating gives CASSFDSPSTSGVPFF.

V usage is TRBV9 and J usage is TRBJ2-3; D perhaps matches TRBD1 (6 bases). The CDR3 is 15 residues long. Trimming cost V 4 bases and J 0 bases, with 12 bases left between them. The V gene's germline CDR1 is SGDLS and CDR2 YYNGEE. CDR3 protein: CASSSQGISTDTQYF. CDR3 DNA sequence: TGTGCCAGCAGCTCACAGGGCATTAGCACAGATACGCAGTATTTT. Full variable domain (remainder filled in from reference TRBV9 and TRBJ2-3): DSGVTQTPKHLITATGQRVTLRCSPRSGDLSVYWYQQSLDQGLQFLIQYYNGEERAKGNILERFSAQQFPDLHSELNLSSLELGDSALYFCASSSQGISTDTQYFGPGTRLTVL.

The rearrangement uses TRBV5-1 and TRBJ1-2; D is unclear. This CDR3 region has 12 residues. CDR1 SGHRS and CDR2 YFSETQ come from the germline V gene. V dropped 5 bases and J dropped 2 bases, with 7 bases sitting between them. CDR3 sequence reads: CASSEANYGYTF. CDR3 in DNA: TGCGCCAGCAGTGAGGCAAACTATGGCTACACCTTC.

The rearrangement links TRBV28 to TRBJ2-7; 9 bases align to TRBD1. CDR1 is MDHEN, CDR2 SYDVKM, per germline. V lost 8 bases and J lost 0; bases outside the gene matches: 8. This CDR3 contains 15 residues. DNA of the CDR3: TGTGCCAGCTCCCGAGGGGACAGGGTCTCCTACGAGCAGTACTTC. This codes for CASSRGDRVSYEQYF.

Only a few counts were recorded for this clone. J is TRBJ1-2 and V is TRBV5-1; 8 bases agree with TRBD1. Germline trimming cut 1 base from V and 4 bases from J; bases unmatched to any gene: 0. The CDR3 consists of 13 residues. The germline gives CDR1 SGHRS, CDR2 YFSETQ. CDR3 in amino acids: CASSLQGAYGYTF. The CDR3, as DNA: TGCGCCAGCAGCTTGCAGGGGGCCTATGGCTACACCTTC.

Comment on this clone: This specimen includes other DNA sequences encoding the same CDR3. This rearrangement joins TRBV5-1 to TRBJ2-5; 10 bases fit TRBD2. With V trimmed by 2 bases and J by 2 bases, 0 bases remained unmatched. CDR1 and CDR2 (germline): SGHRS, YFSETQ. The CDR3 is 14 residues long. The chain's CDR3 is CASSLAGGQETQYF. DNA of the CDR3: TGCGCCAGCAGCTTAGCGGGGGGGCAAGAGACCCAGTACTTC.

The chain is built from TRBV30 and TRBJ2-7, with 9 nucleotides matching TRBD1. Germline lookup yields CDR1 GTSNPN and CDR2 SVGIG (reference sequence). The CDR3 is made up of 15 amino acids. The trim removed 3 bases at V and 3 bases at J, leaving 9 bases unmatched. The CDR3 DNA reads as TGTGCCTGGAGCCCGGACAGGGGCATCAACTACGAGCAGTACTTC. This codes for CAWSPDRGINYEQYF.

The CDR3 coding sequence is TGCGCCAGCAGCTTGGCAGGGGATATCGGAAACACCATATATTTT. Protein product: CASSLAGDIGNTIYF. The rearrangement uses TRBV5-1 and TRBJ1-3; D perhaps matches TRBD1 (6 bases). Germline V CDR1 and CDR2: SGHRS, YFSETQ. CDR3 length: 15 amino acids. Trimming took off 0 bases at V and 4 bases at J, with 11 bases between the two ends.